This entry features one TCR beta chain sequence. These data are taken from a study of blood T cell repertoires in COVID-19. The wider study: The United States, Italy and Spain supplied acute and convalescent COVID-19 samples. The analysed material was cDNA or gDNA that came from T cells, B-cell-depleted T cells, or PBMCs.

Original analysis: Counts of nucleated cells, estimated from reference gene primer amplification, were obtained. Only in-frame clones appear in the TCRdb table, and some are missing; sequencing was by immunoSEQ multiplex PCR. V, J and clone size reflect that table, while D and trimming were determined from the DNA. The sample holds about 150,000 clones, about 85% seen once. Germline-derived CDR1 and CDR2 are SGDLS and YYNGEE. The CDR3 is made up of 14 amino acids. V lost 6 bases, J lost 0 bases, and 13 bases lay in between. Enrollment of patients from Seattle took place during active infection, with longitudinal follow-up.

The chain joins TRBV9 to TRBJ2-7, with D perhaps matching TRBD1 (6 bases). The sample comprised peripheral blood. This TCR came from a man in his sixties with COVID-19, enrolled during active disease. The CDR3 sequence: CASNAGDRSYEQYF. The CDR3 DNA reads TGTGCCAGCAACGCAGGGGATCGCTCCTACGAGCAGTACTTC.